This TCR beta chain was identified in a study of response to subunit inactivated influenza vaccine. Regarding the study as a whole: Few additional T cells are recruited per seasonal influenza vaccination, authors suggested.

Of note for this clonotype: Antigen: not known.

One entry per CDR3 protein results from TCRdb running MiXCR on the RT-PCR reads. The sample contains a few hundred thousand distinct CDR3 sequences, roughly 9.7% of which appear only once. Germline V gene lookup returns CDR1 SEHNR and CDR2 FQNEAQ (reference sequence). This CDR3 is 16 amino acids long. V gene TRBV7-9 combines with J gene TRBJ2-1; D could derive from TRBD1 or TRBD2 (7 bases each). With the DNA end fitting TRBJ2-7 better, the J assignment may be wrong. The source of this sequence is a man aged 45 to 65 who received an inactivated influenza vaccine. The sequencing used PBMCs from blood, collected roughly 48 days after vaccination. The CDR3 loop reads CASSARGGRYINEQYF. CDR3 DNA: TGTGCCAGCAGTGCCAGGGGGGGCCGGTATATCAATGAGCAGTACTTC.